Reported below is one T cell receptor (beta chain). Authors' data handling: Quantification of nucleated cells was approximated via reference gene primer amplification. Generated by immunoSEQ multiplex PCR, the TCRdb table keeps only in-frame clones and is missing some. V and J calls plus clone size are reproduced from that table; the DNA served to infer D and trimming. The top ten hold around 4.8% of the sample, which has 100,000 to 120,000 clones, roughly 87% seen once. The data derive from a study of blood T cell repertoires in COVID-19. For the study at large: Whether acute or convalescent, the COVID-19 samples came from the United States, Italy and Spain.

The TCR comes from a human donor in a cohort sampled during active COVID-19. Sequenced: peripheral blood.

CDR3 bases: TGTGCCAGCAGCGTGGAACCGGGACAGCCTTTCTACGAGCAGTACTTC. Translation: CASSVEPGQPFYEQYF. The chain employs TRBV9 and TRBJ2-7; TRBD1 aligns across 7 bases. Germline loops: CDR1 SGDLS, CDR2 YYNGEE. This CDR3 region has 16 residues. J gave up 3 bases and V 2 bases, and 11 bases lay outside the gene matches. The full variable domain, in which reference TRBV9 and TRBJ2-7 provide the parts outside the CDR3, is DSGVTQTPKHLITATGQRVTLRCSPRSGDLSVYWYQQSLDQGLQFLIQYYNGEERAKGNILERFSAQQFPDLHSELNLSSLELGDSALYFCASSVEPGQPFYEQYFGPGTRLTVT.